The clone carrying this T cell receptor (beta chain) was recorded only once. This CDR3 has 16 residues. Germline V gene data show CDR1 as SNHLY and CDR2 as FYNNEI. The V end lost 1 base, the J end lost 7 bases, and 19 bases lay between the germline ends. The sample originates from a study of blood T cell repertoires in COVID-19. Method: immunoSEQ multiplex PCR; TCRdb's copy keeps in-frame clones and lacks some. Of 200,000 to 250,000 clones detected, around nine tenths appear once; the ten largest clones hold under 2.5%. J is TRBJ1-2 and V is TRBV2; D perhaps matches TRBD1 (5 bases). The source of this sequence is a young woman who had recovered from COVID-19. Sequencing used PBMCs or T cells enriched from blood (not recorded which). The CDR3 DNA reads TGTGCCAGCAGTGAAGATCGGCAGGGATGGATGGGTGGCTACACCTTC. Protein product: CASSEDRQGWMGGYTF.